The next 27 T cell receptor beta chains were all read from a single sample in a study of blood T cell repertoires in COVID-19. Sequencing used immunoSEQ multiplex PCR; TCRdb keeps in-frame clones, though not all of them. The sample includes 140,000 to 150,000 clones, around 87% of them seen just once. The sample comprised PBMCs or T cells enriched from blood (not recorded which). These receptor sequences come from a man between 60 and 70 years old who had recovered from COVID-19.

CDR3 sequence: CASSLYGGQGAVGELFF. The DNA of the CDR3 is TGTGCCAGCAGTCTCTATGGAGGGCAGGGGGCGGTCGGGGAGCTGTTTTTT. This chain links TRBV27 with TRBJ2-2; 8 bases agree with TRBD1. Germline CDR1 and CDR2: MNHEY and SMNVEV (reference sequence). The J segment lost 7 bases and the V segment lost 5 bases, leaving 15 bases of the junction unmatched. The CDR3 has 17 residues.

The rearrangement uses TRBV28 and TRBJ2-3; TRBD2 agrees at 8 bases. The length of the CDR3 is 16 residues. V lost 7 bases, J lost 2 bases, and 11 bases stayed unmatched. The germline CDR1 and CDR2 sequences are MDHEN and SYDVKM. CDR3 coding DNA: TGTGCCAGCACCACCTTCGGGGGGGGATACACAGATACGCAGTATTTT. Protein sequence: CASTTFGGGYTDTQYF.

This chain's CDR3 is CASSGDSWSEAFF. The CDR3 bases are TGTGCCAGCAGCGGGGACAGCTGGTCTGAAGCTTTCTTT. The V call is TRBV5-6, the J call TRBJ1-1; 7 bases fit TRBD1. The V gene's germline CDR1 is SGHDT and CDR2 YYEEEE. The V segment lost 4 bases and the J segment 6 bases; nucleotides outside the gene matches: 6. The CDR3 totals 13 residues.

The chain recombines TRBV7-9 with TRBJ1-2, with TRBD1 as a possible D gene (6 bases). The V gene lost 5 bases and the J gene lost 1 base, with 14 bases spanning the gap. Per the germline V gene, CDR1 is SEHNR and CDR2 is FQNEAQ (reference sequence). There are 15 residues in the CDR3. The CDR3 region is CASSLLRQVNYGYTF. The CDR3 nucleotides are TGTGCCAGCAGCCTGTTGAGACAGGTTAACTATGGCTACACCTTC.

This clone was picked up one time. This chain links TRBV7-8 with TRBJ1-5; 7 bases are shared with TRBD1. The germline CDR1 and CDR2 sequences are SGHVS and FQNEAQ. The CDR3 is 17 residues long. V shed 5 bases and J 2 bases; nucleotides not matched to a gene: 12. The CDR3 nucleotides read TGTGCCAGCAGCCCAGGTCCGACAGGGATCGGCAATCAGCCCCAGCATTTT. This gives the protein CASSPGPTGIGNQPQHF.

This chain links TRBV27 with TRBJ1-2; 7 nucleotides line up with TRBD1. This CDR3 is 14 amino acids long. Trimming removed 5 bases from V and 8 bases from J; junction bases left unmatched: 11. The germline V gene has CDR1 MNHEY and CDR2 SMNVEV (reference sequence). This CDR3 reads CASSTSDRARGYTF. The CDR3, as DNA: TGTGCCAGCAGTACCTCTGACAGGGCGCGGGGCTACACCTTC.

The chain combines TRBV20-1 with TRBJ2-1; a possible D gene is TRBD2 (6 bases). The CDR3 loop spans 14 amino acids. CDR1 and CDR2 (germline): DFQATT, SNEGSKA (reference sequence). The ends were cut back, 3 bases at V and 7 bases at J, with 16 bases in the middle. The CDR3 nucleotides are TGCAGTGCTAGTCTCTCGGGAGTCTTTAATGAGCAGTTCTTC. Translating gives CSASLSGVFNEQFF.

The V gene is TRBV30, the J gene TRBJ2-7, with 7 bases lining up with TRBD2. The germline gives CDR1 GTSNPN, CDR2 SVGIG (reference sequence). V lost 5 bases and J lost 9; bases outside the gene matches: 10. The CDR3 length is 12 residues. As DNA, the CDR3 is TGTGCCTGGGGGGGTAGCGGGTCTGGGCAGTACTTC. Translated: CAWGGSGSGQYF.

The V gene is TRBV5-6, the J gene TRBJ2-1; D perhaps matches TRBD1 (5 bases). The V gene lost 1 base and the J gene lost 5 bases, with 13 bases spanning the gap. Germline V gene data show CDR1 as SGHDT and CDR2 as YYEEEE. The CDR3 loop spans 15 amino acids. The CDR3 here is CASSLKGVTNNEQFF. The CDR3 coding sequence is TGTGCCAGCAGCTTGAAAGGGGTTACTAACAATGAGCAGTTCTTC.

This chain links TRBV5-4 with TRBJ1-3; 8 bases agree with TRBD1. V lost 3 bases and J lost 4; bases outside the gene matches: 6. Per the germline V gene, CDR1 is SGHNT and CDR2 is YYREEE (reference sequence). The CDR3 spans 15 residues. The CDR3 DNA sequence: TGTGCCAGCAGCTCGCAGGGGGCGCGGGGAAACACCATATATTTT. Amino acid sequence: CASSSQGARGNTIYF.

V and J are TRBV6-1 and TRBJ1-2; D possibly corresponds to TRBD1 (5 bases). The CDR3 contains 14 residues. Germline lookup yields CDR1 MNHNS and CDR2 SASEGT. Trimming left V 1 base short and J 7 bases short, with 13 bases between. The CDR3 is CASSEGDSFAGYTF. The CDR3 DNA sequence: TGTGCCAGCAGTGAAGGCGACAGTTTCGCTGGCTACACCTTC.

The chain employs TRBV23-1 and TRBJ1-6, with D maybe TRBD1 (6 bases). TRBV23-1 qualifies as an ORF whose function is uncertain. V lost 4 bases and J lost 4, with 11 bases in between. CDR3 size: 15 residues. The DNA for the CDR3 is TGCGCCAGCAGTCGAGATGGACAGTATAATTCACCCCTCCACTTT. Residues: CASSRDGQYNSPLHF.

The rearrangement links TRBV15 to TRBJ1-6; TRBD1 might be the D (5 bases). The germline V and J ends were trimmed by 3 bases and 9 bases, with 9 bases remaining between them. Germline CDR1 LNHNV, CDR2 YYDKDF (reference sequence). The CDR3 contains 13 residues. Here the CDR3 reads CATSSPGFSPLHF. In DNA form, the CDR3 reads TGTGCCACCAGCAGCCCAGGGTTTTCACCCCTCCACTTT. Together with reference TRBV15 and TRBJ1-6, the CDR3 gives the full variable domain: DAMVIQNPRYQVTQFGKPVTLSCSQTLNHNVMYWYQQKSSQAPKLLFHYYDKDFNNEADTPDNFQSRRPNTSFCFLDIRSPGLGDTAMYLCATSSPGFSPLHFGNGTRLTVT.

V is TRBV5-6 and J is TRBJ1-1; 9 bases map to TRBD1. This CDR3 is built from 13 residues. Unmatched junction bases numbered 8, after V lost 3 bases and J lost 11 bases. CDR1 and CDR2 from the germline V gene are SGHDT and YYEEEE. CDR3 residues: CASSSPGTGRAFF. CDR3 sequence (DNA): TGTGCCAGCAGCTCACCTGGGACAGGGCGGGCTTTCTTT.

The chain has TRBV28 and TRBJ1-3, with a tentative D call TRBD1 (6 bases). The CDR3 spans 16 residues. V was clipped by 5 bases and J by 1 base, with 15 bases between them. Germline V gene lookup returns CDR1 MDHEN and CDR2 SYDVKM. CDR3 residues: CASSARGSPSGNTIYF. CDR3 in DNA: TGTGCCAGCAGTGCGAGGGGGTCCCCATCTGGAAACACCATATATTTT. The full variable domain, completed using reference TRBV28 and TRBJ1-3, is DVKVTQSSRYLVKRTGEKVFLECVQDMDHENMFWYRQDPGLGLRLIYFSYDVKMKEKGDIPEGYSVSREKKERFSLILESASTNQTSMYLCASSARGSPSGNTIYFGEGSWLTVV.

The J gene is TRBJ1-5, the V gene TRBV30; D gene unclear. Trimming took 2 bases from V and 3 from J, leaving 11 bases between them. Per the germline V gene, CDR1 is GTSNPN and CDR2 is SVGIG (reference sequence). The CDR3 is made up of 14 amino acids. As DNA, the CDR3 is TGTGCCTGGAGTCCCGTAACTTTCAATCAGCCCCAGCATTTT. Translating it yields CAWSPVTFNQPQHF.

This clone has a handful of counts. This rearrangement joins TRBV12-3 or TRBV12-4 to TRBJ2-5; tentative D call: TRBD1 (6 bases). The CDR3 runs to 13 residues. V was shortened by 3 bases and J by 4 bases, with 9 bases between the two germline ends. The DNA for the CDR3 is TGTGCCAGCAGTTTCCGCAGGGGAGAGACCCAGTACTTC. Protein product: CASSFRRGETQYF.

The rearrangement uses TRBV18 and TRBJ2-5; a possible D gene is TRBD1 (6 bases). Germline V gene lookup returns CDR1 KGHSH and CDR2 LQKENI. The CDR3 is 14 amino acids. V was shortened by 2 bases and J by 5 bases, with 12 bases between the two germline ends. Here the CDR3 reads CASSPGQWLETQYF. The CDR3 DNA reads TGTGCCAGCTCACCAGGACAGTGGTTGGAGACCCAGTACTTC.

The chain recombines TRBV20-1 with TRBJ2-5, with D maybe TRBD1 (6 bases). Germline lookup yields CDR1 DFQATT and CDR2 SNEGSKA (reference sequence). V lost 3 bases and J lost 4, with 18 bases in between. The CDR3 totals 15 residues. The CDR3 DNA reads TGCAGTGCTAGTCGCCAGGGGAATCTAGGAGAGACCCAGTACTTC. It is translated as CSASRQGNLGETQYF.

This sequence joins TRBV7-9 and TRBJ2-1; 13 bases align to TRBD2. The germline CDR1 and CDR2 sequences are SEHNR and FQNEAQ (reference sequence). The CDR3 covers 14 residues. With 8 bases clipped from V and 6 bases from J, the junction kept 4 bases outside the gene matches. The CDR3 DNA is TGTGCCAGCCTTACTAGCGGGGGGGCCAATGAGCAGTTCTTC. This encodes CASLTSGGANEQFF.

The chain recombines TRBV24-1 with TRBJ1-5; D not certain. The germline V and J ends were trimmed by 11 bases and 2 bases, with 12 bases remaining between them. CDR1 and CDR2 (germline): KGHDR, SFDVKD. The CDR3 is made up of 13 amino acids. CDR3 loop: CAIGRTGNQPQHF. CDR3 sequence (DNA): TGTGCCATCGGACGGACTGGCAATCAGCCCCAGCATTTT.

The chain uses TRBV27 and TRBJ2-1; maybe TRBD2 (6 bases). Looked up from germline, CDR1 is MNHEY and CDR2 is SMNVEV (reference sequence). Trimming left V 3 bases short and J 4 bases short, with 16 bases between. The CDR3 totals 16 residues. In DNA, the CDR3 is TGTGCCAGCAGTTTTTCAGGATCAGGGAGGTACAATGAGCAGTTCTTC. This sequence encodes CASSFSGSGRYNEQFF.

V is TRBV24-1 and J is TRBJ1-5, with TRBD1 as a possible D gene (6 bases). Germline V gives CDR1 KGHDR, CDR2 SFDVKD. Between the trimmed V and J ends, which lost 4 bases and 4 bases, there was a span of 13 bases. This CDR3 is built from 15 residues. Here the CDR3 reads CATSEAGTPNQPQHF. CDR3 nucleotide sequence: TGTGCCACCAGTGAGGCCGGGACACCAAATCAGCCCCAGCATTTT.

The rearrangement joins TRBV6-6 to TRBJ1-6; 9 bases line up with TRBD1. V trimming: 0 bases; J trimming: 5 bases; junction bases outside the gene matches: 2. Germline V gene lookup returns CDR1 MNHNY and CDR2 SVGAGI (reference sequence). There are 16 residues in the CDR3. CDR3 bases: TGTGCCAGCAGTTACTCACGGACAGGGGATAATTCACCCCTCCACTTT. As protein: CASSYSRTGDNSPLHF.

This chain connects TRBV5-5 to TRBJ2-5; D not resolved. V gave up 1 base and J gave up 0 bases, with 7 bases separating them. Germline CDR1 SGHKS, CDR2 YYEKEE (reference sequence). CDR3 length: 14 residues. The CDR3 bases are TGTGCCAGCAGCTTGATACAGTACCAAGAGACCCAGTACTTC. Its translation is CASSLIQYQETQYF.

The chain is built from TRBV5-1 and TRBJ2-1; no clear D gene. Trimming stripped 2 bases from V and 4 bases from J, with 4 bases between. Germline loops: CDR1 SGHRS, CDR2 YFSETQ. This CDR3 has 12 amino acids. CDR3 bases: TGCGCCAGCAGCTTTCGTTACAATGAGCAGTTCTTC. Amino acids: CASSFRYNEQFF.

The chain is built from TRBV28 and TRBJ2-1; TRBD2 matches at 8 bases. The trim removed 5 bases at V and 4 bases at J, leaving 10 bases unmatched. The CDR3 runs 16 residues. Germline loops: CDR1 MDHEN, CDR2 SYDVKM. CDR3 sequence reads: CASSLSSGGWYNEQFF. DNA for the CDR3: TGTGCCAGCAGTCTCTCTTCGGGAGGGTGGTACAATGAGCAGTTCTTC.